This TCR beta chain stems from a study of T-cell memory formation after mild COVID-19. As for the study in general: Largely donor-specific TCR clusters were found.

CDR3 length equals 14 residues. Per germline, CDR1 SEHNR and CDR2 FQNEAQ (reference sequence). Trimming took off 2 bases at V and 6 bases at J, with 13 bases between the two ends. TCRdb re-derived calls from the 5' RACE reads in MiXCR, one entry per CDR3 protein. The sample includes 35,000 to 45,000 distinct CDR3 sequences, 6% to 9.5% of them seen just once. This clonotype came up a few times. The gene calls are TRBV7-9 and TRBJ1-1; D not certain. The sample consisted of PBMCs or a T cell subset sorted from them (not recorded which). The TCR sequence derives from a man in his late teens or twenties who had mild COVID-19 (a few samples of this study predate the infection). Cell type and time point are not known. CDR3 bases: TGTGCCAGCAGCTTATTGGCGAGCAGTGCTGAAGCTTTCTTT. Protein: CASSLLASSAEAFF.